The sequence of this TCR beta chain was determined in a study of T cell responses to AZD1222 COVID-19 vaccine. General study findings and limits: Only a handful of AZD1222 recipients, more than five in all, had baseline seropositivity.

TCRdb keeps only in-frame clones here, not all; method: immunoSEQ multiplex PCR. This table has about 130,000 clones, about 90% appearing once. The length of the CDR3 is 13 residues. Germline values: CDR1 SGHVS, CDR2 FNYEAQ. The V and J ends lost 5 bases and 7 bases respectively, with 14 bases between them. In this sample, this clone turned up once. Its matching antigen is unknown. Sequenced here: peripheral blood, sampled on day 0 of MenACWY control vaccination. The clonotype comes from an adult in good health. The chain uses TRBV7-6 and TRBJ1-1; no firm D call. This chain's CDR3 is CASSPQRAGEAFF. As DNA, the CDR3 is TGTGCCAGCAGCCCTCAGAGGGCAGGTGAAGCTTTCTTT.